What follows are 6 T cell receptor beta chains derived from one specimen sequenced in a study of cytomegalovirus exposure and HLA in healthy donors. The PCR made use of 60 Vbeta and 13 Jbeta primers. Using immunoSEQ multiplex PCR, the repertoire was profiled, and TCRdb retains in-frame clones only, with some absent. The sample holds about 140,000 clones, approximately 71% seen once. The sample comprised PBMCs. These receptors were taken from a man in his late teens or twenties in good health and CMV-seropositive.

This clone was detected only a few times. The chain is built from TRBV6-1 and TRBJ1-1; possible D gene TRBD1, 6 bases. Germline assignment: CDR1 MNHNS and CDR2 SASEGT. The V gene lost 7 bases and the J gene lost 1 base, with 13 bases spanning the gap. The CDR3 is 14 amino acids. CDR3 nucleotides: TGTGCCAGCAAAAAGGGACAAGAGAACACTGAAGCTTTCTTT. Its protein is CASKKGQENTEAFF.

The V gene is TRBV13, the J gene TRBJ2-7; 13 nucleotides line up with TRBD2. Germline assignment: CDR1 PRHDT and CDR2 FYEKMQ (reference sequence). J was trimmed by 6 bases and V by 1 base; bases with no gene match: 9. The CDR3 runs 17 residues. CDR3 residues: CASSLVGVGLAGSEQYF. The CDR3, as DNA: TGTGCCAGCAGCTTAGTTGGTGTGGGACTAGCGGGAAGCGAGCAGTACTTC.

The V gene is TRBV9, the J gene TRBJ1-1, with 7 bases identical to TRBD1. The CDR3 covers 14 residues. Germline CDR1 SGDLS, CDR2 YYNGEE. The V and J ends lost 4 bases and 2 bases, in that order; junction bases with no gene match: 5. CDR3 in amino acids: CASSPRGVNTEAFF. CDR3 coding DNA: TGTGCCAGCAGCCCCAGGGGGGTTAACACTGAAGCTTTCTTT.

This rearrangement joins TRBV7-2 to TRBJ1-2; no reliable D call. CDR1 is SGHTA, CDR2 FQGNSA, per germline. Trimming cost V 1 base and J 8 bases, with 11 bases left between them. The CDR3 runs 13 residues. The CDR3 reads CASSLVRTEGYTF. Written as DNA, the CDR3 is TGTGCCAGCAGCTTAGTAAGGACTGAAGGCTACACCTTC.

The chain couples TRBV28 to TRBJ2-2, with 10 nucleotides matching TRBD2. Germline trimming cut 2 bases from V and 4 bases from J; bases unmatched to any gene: 7. The germline V gene has CDR1 MDHEN and CDR2 SYDVKM. This CDR3 is built from 17 residues. Here the CDR3 reads CASSLHGLAVSTGELFF. In nucleotides, the CDR3 is TGTGCCAGCAGTTTACATGGACTAGCGGTTAGCACCGGGGAGCTGTTTTTT. The full variable domain, rest sourced from reference TRBV28 and TRBJ2-2, is DVKVTQSSRYLVKRTGEKVFLECVQDMDHENMFWYRQDPGLGLRLIYFSYDVKMKEKGDIPEGYSVSREKKERFSLILESASTNQTSMYLCASSLHGLAVSTGELFFGEGSRLTVL.

Notes on this clone: The same CDR3 is also encoded by other DNA sequences in this sample. The chain has TRBV28 and TRBJ1-5; no clear D. Germline assignment: CDR1 MDHEN and CDR2 SYDVKM. CDR3 length equals 13 residues. Trimming cost V 2 bases and J 7 bases, with 9 bases left between them. DNA of the CDR3: TGTGCCAGCAGTTTAGTTCCAGGCCAGCCCCAGCATTTT. Protein sequence: CASSLVPGQPQHF. Complete variable domain (other parts from reference TRBV28 and TRBJ1-5): DVKVTQSSRYLVKRTGEKVFLECVQDMDHENMFWYRQDPGLGLRLIYFSYDVKMKEKGDIPEGYSVSREKKERFSLILESASTNQTSMYLCASSLVPGQPQHFGDGTRLSIL.